This T cell receptor (beta chain) was recovered during a study of CD8 T cells in Susac syndrome. Overall study context: Within the group of sequenced Susac syndrome patients, roughly 6 had active disease and roughly eight were in remission.

The V gene's germline CDR1 is DFQATT and CDR2 SNEGSKA (reference sequence). V was shortened by 0 bases and J by 5 bases, with 10 bases between the two germline ends. The CDR3 consists of 14 residues. Sequencing of TCR beta was performed on blood CD8+ T cells and on blood CD4+ T cells. FACS was used to enrich TEMRA cells, whereas the CD8+ and CD4+ T cells were obtained by negative isolation. cDNA came from about 0.5 to 1 ug RNA primed by random hexamers. It was immunoSEQ multiplex PCR that amplified TCR beta CDR3 across 54 Vbeta and 13 Jbeta. TCRdb reanalysed the immunoSEQ multiplex PCR reads using MiXCR and keeps one entry per CDR3 protein. The sample carries more than 150,000 distinct CDR3 sequences, roughly 95% recorded once.

The chain combines TRBV20-1 with TRBJ2-2, with no clear D. This TCR was sampled from a human donor with Susac syndrome. The sample was CD4+ T cells from PBMCs. For the CDR3, the DNA is TGCAGTGCTAGAGATAGAGGAGTTACCGGGGAGCTGTTTTTT. Translation gives CSARDRGVTGELFF.